This T cell receptor (beta chain) appears in the sequencing data of a study of glioma-infiltrating T cells after dendritic cell vaccination. Study-level points and caveats: Patients with more pretreatment TILs had longer time to progression and survival.

Method: immunoSEQ multiplex PCR; TCRdb's copy keeps in-frame clones and lacks some. The sample lists 70,000 to 100,000 clones; roughly four fifths were seen once. Comments on this clone: Its antigen is unknown.

Time point specified: after dendritic cell vaccination, including at tumor progression/relapse. None of the glioblastoma patients had an isocitrate dehydrogenase mutation. Germline loops: CDR1 MGHDK, CDR2 SYGVNS. Trimming stripped 7 bases from V and 0 bases from J, with 9 bases between. The CDR3 has 13 amino acids. The source material was blood, sampled after dendritic cell vaccination. This rearrangement joins TRBV25-1 to TRBJ1-1; D unresolved. This receptor was obtained from a human donor with glioblastoma. This CDR3 is CASTETLNTEAFF. For the CDR3, the DNA is TGTGCCAGCACCGAGACACTGAACACTGAAGCTTTCTTT. The variable domain in full, completed from reference TRBV25-1 and TRBJ1-1, reads EADIYQTPRYLVIGTGKKITLECSQTMGHDKMYWYQQDPGMELHLIHYSYGVNSTEKGDLSSESTVSRIRTEHFPLTLESARPSHTSQYLCASTETLNTEAFFGQGTRLTVV.